The 31 T cell receptor beta chains presented below share a single source sample, sequenced in a study of T-cell memory formation after mild COVID-19. TCRdb fed the 5' RACE reads into MiXCR, producing one record per CDR3 protein. The profile shows about 350,000 distinct CDR3 sequences, roughly 13% of them singletons. The sample consisted of PBMCs or a T cell subset sorted from them (not recorded which). These receptors originate from a young man who had mild COVID-19 (a few samples of this study predate the infection). Cell type and time point are not known.

This clonotype was detected only a few times. The chain recombines TRBV7-3 with TRBJ2-3; D is possibly TRBD1 or TRBD2 (5 bases each). Germline V lookup: CDR1 SGHTA, CDR2 FQGTGA. This CDR3 region has 15 residues. Between the trimmed V and J ends, which lost 2 bases and 6 bases, there was a span of 15 bases. The CDR3: CASSLARGPPDTQYF. DNA for the CDR3: TGTGCCAGCAGCTTAGCCCGGGGCCCCCCCGATACGCAGTATTTT.

The chain joins TRBV29-1 to TRBJ1-4, with D hard to call. The CDR3 extends over 14 amino acids. CDR1 and CDR2 (germline): SQVTM, ANQGSEA. V gave up 6 bases and J gave up 0 bases, with 11 bases separating them. The CDR3 DNA sequence: TGCAGCGTCTCAAAGAGGGCAACTAATGAAAAACTGTTTTTT. It encodes CSVSKRATNEKLFF. Variable domain in full (rest from reference TRBV29-1 and TRBJ1-4): SAVISQKPSRDICQRGTSLTIQCQVDSQVTMMFWYRQQPGQSLTLIATANQGSEATYESGFVIDKFPISRPNLTFSTLTVSNMSPEDSSIYLCSVSKRATNEKLFFGSGTQLSVL.

This clonotype came up a few times. The chain carries TRBV11-2 and TRBJ2-3; D is undetermined. The V gene lost 1 base and the J gene lost 6 bases, with 14 bases spanning the gap. The length of the CDR3 is 15 residues. Per germline, CDR1 SGHAT and CDR2 FQNNGV. CDR3 residues: CASSLGTPPGDTQYF. The CDR3 DNA sequence: TGTGCCAGCAGCTTAGGAACGCCCCCTGGGGATACGCAGTATTTT.

The CDR3 sequence is CASSLREGETQYF. In nucleotides, the CDR3 is TGTGCCAGCAGCTTAAGGGAGGGAGAGACCCAGTACTTC. The V call is TRBV7-3, the J call TRBJ2-5, with TRBD2 identical over 7 bases. This CDR3 has 13 residues. V shed 1 base, J shed 4 bases, and the junction held 0 bases outside the gene matches. From germline, CDR1 is SGHTA and CDR2 FQGTGA.

This clonotype came up a few times. The CDR3 DNA follows: TGCGCCAGCAGCCAAGAGCGCGGGAGGGAGCCCCAGCATTTT. Translated: CASSQERGREPQHF. The V and J genes are TRBV4-1 and TRBJ1-5, with D unresolved. The CDR3 runs to 14 residues. V was cut by 0 bases and J by 8 bases, with 11 bases left in between. Germline assignment: CDR1 MGHRA and CDR2 YSYEKL.

This clonotype was observed a few times. The chain joins TRBV15 to TRBJ2-7, with D perhaps being TRBD1 or TRBD2 (5 bases each). Germline assignment: CDR1 LNHNV and CDR2 YYDKDF (reference sequence). Trimming removed 4 bases from V and 4 bases from J, with 14 bases in between. The CDR3 is 14 residues long. CDR3 DNA: TGTGCCACCAGCACAAGTGGGGGACCTTACGAGCAGTACGTC. Residues: CATSTSGGPYEQYV.

The CDR3 coding sequence is TGTGCCAGCAGATTTACAGGGGATTCACCCCTCCACTTT. It codes for CASRFTGDSPLHF. The J gene is TRBJ1-6, the V gene TRBV12-3 or TRBV12-4; 7 bases match TRBD1. The CDR3 has 13 amino acids. Trimming cost V 6 bases and J 8 bases; bases outside gene matches: 4.

On this clonotype: A read error may produce the germline difference seen at one junction end. The rearrangement uses TRBV4-1 and TRBJ2-3, with no clear D. The CDR3 covers 15 residues. Germline-derived CDR1 and CDR2 are MGHRA and YSYEKL. The CDR3 is CASSPIDRPVETQYF. Here the CDR3 DNA reads TGCGCCAGTAGCCCGATCGACCGGCCGGTGGAGACGCAGTATTTT.

This clonotype has more than one count but fewer than ten. This chain connects TRBV4-3 to TRBJ1-2; no reliable D call. V shed 5 bases and J shed 1 base, with 17 bases lying between them. The CDR3 sequence is 16 residues long. The germline gives CDR1 LGHNA, CDR2 YSLEER. The CDR3 reads CASSSSSQTFNYGYTF. CDR3 DNA sequence: TGCGCCAGCAGCTCCTCGAGCCAGACGTTTAACTATGGCTACACCTTC.

This chain uses TRBV18 with TRBJ1-1, with 9 nucleotides matching TRBD1. The CDR3 runs 15 residues. Germline CDR1 KGHSH, CDR2 LQKENI. With 3 bases clipped from V and 1 base from J, the junction kept 3 bases outside the gene matches. The CDR3: CASSPWTGANTEAFF. CDR3 in DNA: TGTGCCAGCTCACCGTGGACAGGGGCGAACACTGAAGCTTTCTTT.

In this sample, this clonotype turned up many times. The V gene is TRBV20-1, the J gene TRBJ2-1; D uncertain. The CDR3 runs 10 residues. The germline V gene has CDR1 DFQATT and CDR2 SNEGSKA (reference sequence). V was cut by 5 bases and J by 3 bases, with 2 bases left in between. CDR3 sequence: CSAGYNEQFF. CDR3 coding DNA: TGCAGTGCTGGCTACAATGAGCAGTTCTTC.

This chain uses TRBV18 with TRBJ1-5; D is unresolved. The germline V and J ends were trimmed by 1 base and 7 bases, with 8 bases remaining between them. Germline V gives CDR1 KGHSH, CDR2 LQKENI. CDR3 length equals 13 residues. CDR3 in DNA: TGTGCCAGCTCACCACAGGGTAGCCAGCCCCAGCATTTT. It yields the protein CASSPQGSQPQHF.

This clonotype was seen ten or more times. The V call is TRBV6-1, the J call TRBJ2-7; D is perhaps TRBD2 (7 bases). Trimming took off 2 bases at V and 4 bases at J, with 15 bases between the two ends. The CDR3 has 15 amino acids. The germline CDR1 and CDR2 sequences are MNHNS and SASEGT. CDR3: CASSERGGRGYEQYF. DNA of the CDR3: TGTGCCAGCAGTGAAAGGGGGGGCCGGGGATACGAGCAGTACTTC.

This clonotype came up many times. The chain has TRBV5-6 and TRBJ1-2; 11 bases agree with TRBD1. The germline V gene has CDR1 SGHDT and CDR2 YYEEEE. This CDR3 contains 15 residues. V shed 3 bases, J shed 4 bases, and the junction held 5 bases outside the gene matches. The CDR3 spells CASSSGQGVPYGYTF. The CDR3 DNA is TGTGCCAGCAGCTCGGGACAGGGGGTACCCTATGGCTACACCTTC.

A few counts support this clonotype. The chain recombines TRBV20-1 with TRBJ2-3, with 12 bases that match TRBD2. Trimming removed 1 base from V and 6 bases from J; junction bases left unmatched: 5. Germline V lookup: CDR1 DFQATT, CDR2 SNEGSKA (reference sequence). CDR3 length: 15 amino acids. CDR3 coding DNA: TGCAGTGCTAGAGCACTAGCGGGGGGTGGGGATACGCAGTATTTT. It yields the protein CSARALAGGGDTQYF.

The CDR3 region has the DNA TGTGCCATCAGGGGAGAGGGCTATGGCTACACCTTC. As protein: CAIRGEGYGYTF. This sequence joins TRBV10-3 and TRBJ1-2; no clear D. The CDR3 consists of 12 residues. The germline V and J ends were trimmed by 6 bases and 4 bases, with 9 bases remaining between them. Per the germline V gene, CDR1 is ENHRY and CDR2 is SYGVKD.

This clonotype was observed a few times. The rearrangement uses TRBV5-1 and TRBJ2-3; 8 bases line up with TRBD1. V lost 5 bases and J lost 6; bases outside the gene matches: 8. Germline CDR1 SGHRS, CDR2 YFSETQ. This CDR3 is 14 amino acids long. This chain's CDR3 is CASSPGQAPDTQYF. CDR3 bases: TGCGCCAGCAGTCCGGGACAGGCCCCCGATACGCAGTATTTT.

The table lists this clonotype with a few counts. In DNA, the CDR3 is TGCGCCAGCAGCCAGTATAGCGGGGGAGGGACAGATACGCAGTATTTT. Translation: CASSQYSGGGTDTQYF. This chain uses TRBV4-1 with TRBJ2-3; 9 bases agree with TRBD2. Germline V gene data show CDR1 as MGHRA and CDR2 as YSYEKL. The CDR3 consists of 16 residues. The trim removed 3 bases at V and 3 bases at J, leaving 7 bases unmatched.

In this sample, this clonotype turned up many times. The chain recombines TRBV12-5 with TRBJ1-3; 8 nucleotides line up with TRBD1. J gave up 4 bases and V 5 bases, and 7 bases lay outside the gene matches. This CDR3 is 15 amino acids long. In germline, CDR1 is LGHNT, CDR2 FRNRAP. In DNA form, the CDR3 reads TGTGCTAGTGGTAATCAGGGGGCATACGGAAACACCATATATTTT. It translates to CASGNQGAYGNTIYF.

The V call is TRBV4-2, the J call TRBJ2-7; 8 bases map to TRBD1. CDR3 length: 15 amino acids. Germline V CDR1 and CDR2: LGHNA, YNFKEQ. V gave up 2 bases and J gave up 4 bases; unmatched junction bases: 7. Here the CDR3 reads CASSQLTGVGYEQYF. The CDR3 DNA reads as TGTGCCAGCAGCCAACTGACAGGGGTGGGGTACGAGCAGTACTTC.

This clonotype was recorded at least ten times. The chain joins TRBV15 to TRBJ2-3, with D possibly matching TRBD2 (6 bases). Germline V gene lookup returns CDR1 LNHNV and CDR2 YYDKDF (reference sequence). This CDR3 has 15 amino acids. The V end was cut by 1 base, the J end by 2 bases, with 10 bases between. The CDR3 DNA reads as TGTGCCACCAGCAGAGTTAGCGGTAACACAGATACGCAGTATTTT. This translates into CATSRVSGNTDTQYF.

The chain links TRBV3-1 to TRBJ2-3, with D tentatively TRBD2 (6 bases). Germline loops: CDR1 LGHDT, CDR2 YNNKEL (reference sequence). The CDR3 extends over 16 amino acids. V was trimmed by 3 bases and J by 3 bases, leaving 16 bases between them. The CDR3 DNA reads as TGTGCCAGCAGCCATCAGGGCGGGGTCTTGACAGATACGCAGTATTTT. This sequence encodes CASSHQGGVLTDTQYF.

This clonotype was seen at least ten times. The rearrangement joins TRBV6-5 to TRBJ2-1, with 8 bases aligning to TRBD1. The CDR3 extends over 15 amino acids. CDR1 and CDR2 from the germline V gene are MNHEY and SVGAGI. J lost 6 bases, V lost 6 bases, and 10 bases had no gene match. The CDR3 protein is CASSSQGALGNEQFF. The CDR3 region has the DNA TGTGCCAGCAGCTCCCAGGGGGCGCTTGGCAATGAGCAGTTCTTC.

This clonotype was seen a handful of times. J is TRBJ1-1 and V is TRBV9; a weak D match, TRBD1 (6 bases). Germline assignment: CDR1 SGDLS and CDR2 YYNGEE. The V end was cut by 5 bases, the J end by 1 base, with 15 bases between. CDR3 length: 15 amino acids. The CDR3 sequence: CASRKNGQTNTEAFF. The CDR3 coding sequence is TGTGCCAGCAGGAAGAATGGACAGACGAACACTGAAGCTTTCTTT.

This clonotype was seen a few times. The chain uses TRBV9 and TRBJ1-2, with 7 bases aligning to TRBD1. This CDR3 region has 16 residues. Germline lookup yields CDR1 SGDLS and CDR2 YYNGEE. Germline trimming cut 0 bases from V and 0 bases from J; bases unmatched to any gene: 5. As DNA, the CDR3 is TGTGCCAGCAGCGTAGAGGAACAGGGGACTAACTATGGCTACACCTTC. Translated: CASSVEEQGTNYGYTF.

A few counts support this clonotype. The genes are TRBV6-5 and TRBJ1-2; 7 bases map to TRBD1. Unmatched junction bases numbered 5, after V lost 0 bases and J lost 7 bases. Germline V gives CDR1 MNHEY, CDR2 SVGAGI. This CDR3 spans 14 amino acids. The CDR3 loop reads CASSYSIGGTGYTF. The CDR3, as DNA: TGTGCCAGCAGTTACTCGATAGGGGGCACTGGCTACACCTTC.

This clonotype was seen more than once but under ten times. The chain recombines TRBV7-8 with TRBJ2-3; D is unresolved. V was shortened by 3 bases and J by 7 bases, with 5 bases between the two germline ends. The CDR3 has 11 residues. Germline CDR1 reads SGHVS; CDR2 reads FQNEAQ. The CDR3 coding sequence is TGTGCCAGCAGCTTTGCGTATACGCAGTATTTT. It encodes CASSFAYTQYF.

This clonotype was picked up many times. V is TRBV7-9 and J is TRBJ2-3; D is undetermined. CDR1 SEHNR and CDR2 FQNEAQ come from the germline V gene (reference sequence). The CDR3 is made up of 15 amino acids. Trimming cost V 4 bases and J 0 bases, with 11 bases left between them. The CDR3 spells CASSYGSLSTDTQYF. The CDR3 DNA sequence: TGTGCCAGCAGCTACGGATCCCTTAGCACAGATACGCAGTATTTT.

The rearrangement joins TRBV2 to TRBJ1-1, with TRBD1 as a possible D gene (5 bases). Trimming left V 2 bases short and J 4 bases short, with 8 bases between. The CDR3 has 13 amino acids. Germline values: CDR1 SNHLY, CDR2 FYNNEI. CDR3 amino acids: CASSEQGTTEAFF. The CDR3 DNA sequence: TGTGCCAGCAGTGAACAGGGAACCACTGAAGCTTTCTTT. Filled out from reference TRBV2 and TRBJ1-1, the complete variable domain reads EPEVTQTPSHQVTQMGQEVILRCVPISNHLYFYWYRQILGQKVEFLVSFYNNEISEKSEIFDDQFSVERPDGSNFTLKIRSTKLEDSAMYFCASSEQGTTEAFFGQGTRLTVV.

This chain connects TRBV12-3 or TRBV12-4 to TRBJ1-2, with a weak D call TRBD1 (6 bases). Between the trimmed V and J ends, which lost 8 bases and 4 bases, there was a span of 20 bases. The CDR3 extends over 15 amino acids. The CDR3 DNA sequence: TGTGCCAGCTCAGCCCTTGGGGGGCAGGGCTATGGCTACACCTTC. Its protein product is CASSALGGQGYGYTF.

This clonotype occurred a few times. This sequence joins TRBV7-3 and TRBJ2-3; 10 nucleotides match TRBD1. CDR3 length: 15 residues. J was trimmed by 3 bases and V by 5 bases; bases with no gene match: 5. Germline CDR1 is SGHTA and CDR2 is FQGTGA. This CDR3 reads CASSPTGGLTDTQYF. Written as DNA, the CDR3 is TGTGCCAGCAGCCCGACAGGGGGCTTGACAGATACGCAGTATTTT.